This T cell receptor (beta chain) was profiled in a study of T cells in Graves' hyperthyroidism and ophthalmopathy. RNA transcripts were the template for amplifying TCR beta CDR3 regions. The HTBI primer set served for first-round RT-PCR of the TCR CDR3. TCRdb recomputed calls from the multiplex PCR reads with MiXCR, one row per CDR3 protein. The sample has 550,000 to 800,000 distinct CDR3 sequences, around 15% seen once. CDR3 length: 17 residues. Germline V lookup: CDR1 SGHVS, CDR2 FQNEAQ. V was pared by 6 bases and J by 6 bases, with 18 bases of the junction left unmatched. Extraction of PBMCs used 9 to 10 ml of fresh peripheral blood. In its sample, this clonotype was seen many times.

The J gene is TRBJ2-3, the V gene TRBV7-8; 7 nucleotides align to TRBD2. The receptor was derived from a middle-aged man with Graves' hyperthyroidism. Sequenced material: blood. The CDR3 DNA follows: TGTGCCAGCAGGAGAAAGATAGCGGGCGGACGCGGTGATACGCAGTATTTT. Translating gives CASRRKIAGGRGDTQYF.